The sequence of this T cell receptor (beta chain) was determined in a study of T cell responses to AZD1222 COVID-19 vaccine. CDR1 DFQATT and CDR2 SNEGSKA come from the germline V gene (reference sequence). Trimming cost V 5 bases and J 5 bases, with 7 bases left between them. The CDR3 loop spans 10 amino acids. Concerning this clone: Its antigen is not known.

Assay used: immunoSEQ multiplex PCR; TCRdb lists only in-frame clones, some missing. This table has approximately 200,000 clones, roughly 94% appearing once. Study observations and caveats: Repertoire sampling was restricted to post-peak T cell response timepoints. Clonal diversity was possibly underestimated, and white British individuals and females predominated among donors.

The V call is TRBV20-1, the J call TRBJ2-7; D is undetermined. This specimen was peripheral blood, taken 28 days after the second dose of the MenACWY control vaccine. The sequence came from an adult who received the MenACWY meningococcal vaccine as a control. The CDR3 region has the DNA TGCAGTGCTCCCCCCGACGAGCAGTACTTC. Translated: CSAPPDEQYF.